Listed below are T cell receptor beta chains from one sample, sequenced in a study of shared clonotypes between healthy human individuals. Here immunoSEQ multiplex PCR was the method, and the copy in TCRdb shows in-frame clones only, minus some. The sample records about 1 million clones, around 78% being singletons. The source material was memory CD4+ T cells from PBMCs. These receptors were taken from a man between 18 and 29 years old in good health. Some clones in this sample may be carry-over from other donors' samples. The CDR3 runs from the conserved cysteine through the conserved F or W. A D gene is named only where the DNA matches it firmly. For some rows the clone size is stated as once, few or many, or as a class when expanded; others skip it.

.	TRBV5-6	TRBJ2-7	.	CASSLEGRGEQYF	TGTGCCAGCAGCTTGGAGGGGCGAGGGGAGCAGTACTTC
few	TRBV7-9	TRBJ1-1	.	CASRVGGYTEAFF	TGTGCCAGCAGGGTGGGCGGCTACACTGAAGCTTTCTTT
.	TRBV7-2	TRBJ2-2	.	CASSGRLNTGELFF	TGTGCCAGCAGCGGACGCTTGAACACCGGGGAGCTGTTTTTT
.	TRBV5-1	TRBJ2-5	.	CASSLGRLRGKETQYF	TGCGCCAGCAGCTTGGGGCGGCTCAGGGGAAAAGAGACCCAGTACTTC
.	TRBV5-5	TRBJ1-1	.	CASSLLVGLEAFF	TGTGCCAGCAGCTTGTTGGTAGGGCTTGAAGCTTTCTTT
.	TRBV27	TRBJ1-5	TRBD1	CASSRDRNQPQHF	TGTGCCAGCAGCAGGGACAGAAATCAGCCCCAGCATTTT
.	TRBV30	TRBJ2-1	.	CAWSVREQFF	TGTGCCTGGAGTGTACGGGAGCAGTTCTTC
.	TRBV30	TRBJ2-3	.	CAWSEGRISTDTQYF	TGTGCCTGGAGTGAAGGACGGATTAGCACAGATACGCAGTATTTT
.	TRBV20-1	TRBJ2-1	.	CSASRDTWFF	TGCAGTGCTAGTCGGGACACTTGGTTCTTC
.	TRBV28	TRBJ1-5	TRBD1	CASSLRLGQAEQPQHF	TGTGCCAGCAGCCTTAGACTGGGACAGGCGGAACAGCCCCAGCATTTT
.	TRBV6-1	TRBJ1-3	.	CATSEGRNTIYF	TGTGCCACCTCAGAGGGTAGGAACACCATATATTTT
.	TRBV7-2	TRBJ1-2	.	CASSWQGRDYGYTF	TGTGCCAGCAGCTGGCAGGGGAGAGACTATGGCTACACCTTC
.	TRBV28	TRBJ1-2	.	CASSFPGAGGYTF	TGTGCCAGCAGTTTCCCAGGGGCAGGTGGCTACACCTTC
.	TRBV5-4	TRBJ2-2	.	CASSFLGGTDTGELFF	TGTGCCAGCAGCTTTTTAGGGGGGACGGACACCGGGGAGCTGTTTTTT
.	TRBV20-1	TRBJ2-1	TRBD2	CSASGRDEQFF	TGCAGTGCTAGTGGGAGGGATGAGCAGTTCTTC
.	TRBV7-9	TRBJ1-4	.	CASSLGQSATNEKLFF	TGTGCCAGCAGCTTAGGACAGAGCGCAACTAATGAAAAACTGTTTTTT
.	TRBV14	TRBJ1-5	.	CASSRTGTGNQPQHF	TGTGCCAGCAGCCGAACAGGGACGGGCAATCAGCCCCAGCATTTT
.	TRBV20-1	TRBJ2-5	.	CSASGKGTQYF	TGCAGTGCTAGTGGCAAAGGGACCCAGTACTTC
.	TRBV2	TRBJ2-7	TRBD1	CASRPPLTGYEQYF	TGTGCCAGCCGGCCACCCCTGACAGGGTACGAGCAGTACTTC
once	TRBV7-9	TRBJ1-5	.	CASSYTGNQPQHF	TGTGCCAGCAGCTATACAGGGAATCAGCCCCAGCATTTT
.	TRBV2	TRBJ2-3	TRBD2	CASSGLAGTDTQYF	TGTGCCAGCAGCGGACTAGCGGGAACAGATACGCAGTATTTT
.	TRBV7-8	TRBJ2-1	.	CATHKDRSSYNEQFF	TGTGCCACCCACAAAGACCGGAGCTCCTACAATGAGCAGTTCTTC
many	TRBV28	TRBJ1-2	.	CASSLRLYGYTF	TGTGCCAGCAGCCTGAGGCTCTATGGCTACACCTTC
.	TRBV5-1	TRBJ2-2	TRBD2	CASSSGLAGGTGELFF	TGCGCCAGCAGCTCCGGTTTAGCGGGAGGCACCGGGGAGCTGTTTTTT
.	TRBV2	TRBJ1-2	.	CASSEGYGHGYTF	TGTGCCAGCAGTGAAGGTTACGGCCATGGCTACACCTTC
few	TRBV19	TRBJ2-1	TRBD2	CASRRSGSHEQFF	TGTGCCAGTAGACGTAGCGGGAGCCATGAGCAGTTCTTC
.	TRBV13	TRBJ2-3	TRBD2	CASSSSGRSDTQYF	TGTGCCAGCAGCTCAAGCGGGAGATCAGATACGCAGTATTTT
.	TRBV6-5	TRBJ1-1	.	CASSNPGTEAFF	TGTGCCAGCAGTAACCCAGGCACTGAAGCTTTCTTT
once	TRBV6-1	TRBJ1-1	.	CASSARVPNTEAFF	TGTGCCAGCAGTGCCAGAGTCCCGAACACTGAAGCTTTCTTT
.	TRBV7-2	TRBJ2-1	TRBD2	CASSPIAGGGYNEQFF	TGTGCCAGCAGCCCGATAGCGGGAGGGGGTTACAATGAGCAGTTCTTC
.	TRBV6-5	TRBJ2-5	TRBD2	CASSYKAGGPGTQYF	TGTGCCAGCAGTTATAAGGCGGGAGGGCCGGGGACCCAGTACTTC
.	TRBV15	TRBJ1-2	.	CATSRVGAQVYGYTF	TGTGCCACCAGCAGGGTGGGAGCGCAGGTTTACGGCTACACCTTC
.	TRBV5-1	TRBJ2-7	.	CASSLGVWDEQYF	TGCGCCAGCAGCTTGGGAGTTTGGGACGAGCAGTACTTC
few	TRBV14	TRBJ1-3	TRBD1	CASSQSRGHGNTIYF	TGTGCCAGCAGCCAGTCCAGGGGGCATGGAAACACCATATATTTT
.	TRBV5-4	TRBJ2-7	TRBD1	CASSTRQGNVEYF	TGTGCCAGCAGCACCCGACAGGGTAATGTAGAGTACTTC
.	TRBV6-1	TRBJ2-1	.	CASIPNGAAYNEQFF	TGTGCCAGCATCCCGAACGGGGCAGCCTACAATGAGCAGTTCTTC
.	TRBV18	TRBJ2-4	.	CASSPRAVMNIQYF	TGTGCCAGCTCACCACGGGCCGTCATGAACATTCAGTACTTC
.	TRBV7-9	TRBJ2-1	TRBD2	CASSPTSGRSYNEQFF	TGTGCCAGCAGCCCAACTAGCGGGCGCTCCTACAATGAGCAGTTCTTC
.	TRBV10-3	TRBJ1-2	TRBD1	CAISESGQKKYGYTF	TGTGCCATCAGTGAGTCGGGACAGAAGAAATATGGCTACACCTTC
.	TRBV5-1	TRBJ2-3	TRBD2	CASSLGLADRTDTQYF	TGCGCCAGCAGCTTGGGACTAGCGGACCGCACAGATACGCAGTATTTT
.	TRBV7-2	TRBJ1-5	.	CASSFAGDQPQHF	TGTGCCAGCAGCTTTGCAGGGGATCAGCCCCAGCATTTT
.	TRBV2	TRBJ2-1	.	CASSEVGRDYNEQFF	TGTGCCAGCAGTGAAGTTGGGCGGGACTACAATGAGCAGTTCTTC
.	TRBV6-5	TRBJ1-4	.	CASKRAVAGEKLFF	TGTGCCAGCAAAAGGGCGGTGGCCGGGGAAAAACTGTTTTTT
.	TRBV9	TRBJ2-5	.	CASSVGGFSQGETQYF	TGTGCCAGCAGCGTAGGGGGCTTCTCCCAGGGAGAGACCCAGTACTTC
once	TRBV5-4	TRBJ2-7	TRBD2	CASSPGLAGEKYF	TGTGCCAGCAGCCCGGGACTAGCGGGAGAAAAATACTTC
.	TRBV6-5	TRBJ2-3	.	CASSNGDTQYF	TGTGCCAGCAGCAATGGTGATACGCAGTATTTT